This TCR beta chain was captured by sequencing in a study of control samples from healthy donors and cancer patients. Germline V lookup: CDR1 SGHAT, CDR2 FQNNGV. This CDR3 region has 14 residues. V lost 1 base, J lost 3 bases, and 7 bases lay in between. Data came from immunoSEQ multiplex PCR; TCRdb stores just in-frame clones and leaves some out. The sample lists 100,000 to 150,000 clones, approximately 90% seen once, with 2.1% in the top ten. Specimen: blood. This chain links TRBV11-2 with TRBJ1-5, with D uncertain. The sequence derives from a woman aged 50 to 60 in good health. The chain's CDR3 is CASSLAPFNQPQHF. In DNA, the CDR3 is TGTGCCAGCAGCTTAGCCCCTTTCAATCAGCCCCAGCATTTT.